Only a few counts were recorded for the clone carrying this TCR beta chain. Its antigen is unknown. The data stem from a study of T cell repertoires in cytomegalovirus infection. Study-wide background: Well-studied HLA-B-restricted CMV epitopes were used in the study alongside recently identified HLA-C-restricted ones.

Overall study findings and caveats: HLA-C-restricted CMV clonotypes gave the most frequent clonotype in two of eight donors.

Using its own MiXCR run on the reads, TCRdb lists one record per CDR3 protein. The sample has some 900,000 distinct CDR3 sequences, around a third seen once. The length of the CDR3 is 15 residues. CDR1 SGHNT and CDR2 YYREEE come from the germline V gene (reference sequence). The germline V and J ends were trimmed by 0 bases and 2 bases, with 11 bases remaining between them. The receptor comes from a human donor in good health (CMV status not recorded). Some clones in this sample may be carry-over from other donors' samples. The input for sequencing was cultured CD8+ T cells from PBMCs, taken from culture after CMV antigen stimulation. The chain recombines TRBV5-4 with TRBJ1-2; no firm D call. The CDR3 DNA reads TGTGCCAGCAGCTTGGGTCAGCGTGACAACTATGGCTACACCTTC. The encoded protein is CASSLGQRDNYGYTF.